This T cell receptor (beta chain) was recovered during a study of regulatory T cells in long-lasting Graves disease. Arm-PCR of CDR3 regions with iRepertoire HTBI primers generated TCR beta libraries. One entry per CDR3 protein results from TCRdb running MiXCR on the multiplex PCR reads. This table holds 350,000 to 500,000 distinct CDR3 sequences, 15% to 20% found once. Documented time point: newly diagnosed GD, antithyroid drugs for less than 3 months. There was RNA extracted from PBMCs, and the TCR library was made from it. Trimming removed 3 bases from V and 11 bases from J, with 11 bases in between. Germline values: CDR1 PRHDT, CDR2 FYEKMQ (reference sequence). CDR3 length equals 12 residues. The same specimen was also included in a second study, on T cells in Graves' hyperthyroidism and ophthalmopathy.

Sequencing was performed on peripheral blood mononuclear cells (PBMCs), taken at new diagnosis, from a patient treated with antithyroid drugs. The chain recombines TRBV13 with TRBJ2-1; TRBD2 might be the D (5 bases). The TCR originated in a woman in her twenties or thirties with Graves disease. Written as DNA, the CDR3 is TGTGCCAGCAGCTTTCTAGGACTTAAGCAGTTCTTC. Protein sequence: CASSFLGLKQFF.